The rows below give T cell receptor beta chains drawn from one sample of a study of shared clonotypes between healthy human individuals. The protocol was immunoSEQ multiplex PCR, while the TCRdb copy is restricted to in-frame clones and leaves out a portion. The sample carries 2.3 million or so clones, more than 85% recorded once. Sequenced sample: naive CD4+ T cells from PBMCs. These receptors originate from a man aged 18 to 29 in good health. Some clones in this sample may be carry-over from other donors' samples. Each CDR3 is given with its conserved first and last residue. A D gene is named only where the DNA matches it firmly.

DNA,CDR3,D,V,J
TGTGCCAGCAGCTTGTCGGTAGCGGAGACCCAGTACTTC,CASSLSVAETQYF,.,TRBV5-4,TRBJ2-5
TGCGCCAGCAGGGGTAGCGGGATCACCTACAATGAGCAGTTCTTC,CASRGSGITYNEQFF,TRBD2,TRBV5-1,TRBJ2-1
TGTGCCAGCAGCCCCCGTTCCTACGAGCAGTACTTC,CASSPRSYEQYF,.,TRBV14,TRBJ2-7
TGTGCCAGCTCACCCCAACTGGGTGAGCAGTACTTC,CASSPQLGEQYF,.,TRBV18,TRBJ2-7
TGTGCCAGCAGCTTAGCCGAGTTTCGGAGCTCCTACGAGCAGTACTTC,CASSLAEFRSSYEQYF,.,TRBV7-6,TRBJ2-7
TGTGCCAGCAGCGGTTGGGTGAGAACTCCTCCCAATGAGCAGTTCTTC,CASSGWVRTPPNEQFF,.,TRBV5-6,TRBJ2-1
TGTGCCTGGAGTGTACGCCGGGAGACCCAGTACTTC,CAWSVRRETQYF,.,TRBV30,TRBJ2-5
TGTGCCAGCAGTTTACCGCTCCCCGGTGCTGGCTATGGCTACACCTTC,CASSLPLPGAGYGYTF,.,TRBV28,TRBJ1-2
TGTGCCAGCGGTCGATACAATGAGCAGTTCTTC,CASGRYNEQFF,.,TRBV27,TRBJ2-1
TGTGCCAGCACTAGATCGGATACGCAGTATTTT,CASTRSDTQYF,.,TRBV6-5,TRBJ2-3
TGTGCCACCAGCAGAGTCAGGGTGGACACCGGGGAGCTGTTTTTT,CATSRVRVDTGELFF,.,TRBV15,TRBJ2-2